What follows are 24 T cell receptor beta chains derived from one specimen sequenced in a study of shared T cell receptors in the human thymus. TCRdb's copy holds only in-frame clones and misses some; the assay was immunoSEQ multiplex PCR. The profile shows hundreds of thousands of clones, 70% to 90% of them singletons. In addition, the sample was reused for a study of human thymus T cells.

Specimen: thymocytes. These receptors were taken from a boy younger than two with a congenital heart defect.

The CDR3 region has the DNA TGTGCCAGCAGCTTGATTTCCCCGACAGGGGCTGAAGCTTTCTTT. Residues: CASSLISPTGAEAFF. The chain is built from TRBV5-8 and TRBJ1-1, with 8 bases that match TRBD1. The CDR3 sequence is 15 residues long. Germline V gives CDR1 SGHTS, CDR2 YDEGEE. Trimming at V came to 1 base and at J to 6 bases, leaving 8 bases not matched to a gene.

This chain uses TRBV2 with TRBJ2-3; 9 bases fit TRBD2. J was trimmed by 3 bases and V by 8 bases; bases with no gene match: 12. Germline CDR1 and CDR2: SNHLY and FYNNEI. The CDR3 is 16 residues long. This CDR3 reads CASDVGVAGATDTQYF. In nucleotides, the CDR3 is TGTGCCAGCGACGTAGGCGTAGCGGGGGCAACAGATACGCAGTATTTT.

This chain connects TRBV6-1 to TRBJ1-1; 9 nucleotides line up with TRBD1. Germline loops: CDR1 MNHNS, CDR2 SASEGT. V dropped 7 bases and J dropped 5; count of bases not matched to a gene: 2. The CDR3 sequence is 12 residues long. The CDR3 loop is CASTGTGTEAFF. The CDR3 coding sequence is TGTGCCAGCACAGGGACAGGGACTGAAGCTTTCTTT.

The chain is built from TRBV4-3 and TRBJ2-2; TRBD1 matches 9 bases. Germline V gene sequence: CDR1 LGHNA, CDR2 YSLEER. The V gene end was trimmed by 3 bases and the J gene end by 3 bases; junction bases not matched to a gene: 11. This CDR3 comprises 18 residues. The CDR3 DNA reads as TGCGCCAGCAGCCAGAGGGACAGGGAGGTCGAGGACACCGGGGAGCTGTTTTTT. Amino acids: CASSQRDREVEDTGELFF.

The chain's CDR3 is CHRDTYEQYF. The CDR3 DNA reads TGCCACCGGGACACCTACGAGCAGTACTTC. The chain links TRBV5-1 to TRBJ2-7; possible D gene TRBD1, 6 bases. In germline, CDR1 is SGHRS, CDR2 YFSETQ. The CDR3 is 10 residues long.

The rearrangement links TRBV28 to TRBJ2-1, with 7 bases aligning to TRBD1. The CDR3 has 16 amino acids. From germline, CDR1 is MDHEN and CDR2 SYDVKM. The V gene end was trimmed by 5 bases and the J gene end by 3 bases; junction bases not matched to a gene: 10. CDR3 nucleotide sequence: TGTGCCAGCAGTGCCACAGGGGCCCCTTACTACAATGAGCAGTTCTTC. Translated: CASSATGAPYYNEQFF.

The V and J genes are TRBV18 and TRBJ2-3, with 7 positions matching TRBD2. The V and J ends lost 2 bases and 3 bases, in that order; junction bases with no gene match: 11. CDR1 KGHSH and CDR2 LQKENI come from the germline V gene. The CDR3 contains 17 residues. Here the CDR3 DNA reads TGTGCCAGCTCACCATACTTCGGCGGGAGAGATACAGATACGCAGTATTTT. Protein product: CASSPYFGGRDTDTQYF.

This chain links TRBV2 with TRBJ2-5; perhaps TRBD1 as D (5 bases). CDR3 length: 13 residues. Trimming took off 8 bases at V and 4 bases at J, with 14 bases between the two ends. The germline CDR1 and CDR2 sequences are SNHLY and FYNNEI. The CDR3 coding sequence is TGTGCCAGCGGAGAGCAGGGTAGAGAGACCCAGTACTTC. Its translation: CASGEQGRETQYF.

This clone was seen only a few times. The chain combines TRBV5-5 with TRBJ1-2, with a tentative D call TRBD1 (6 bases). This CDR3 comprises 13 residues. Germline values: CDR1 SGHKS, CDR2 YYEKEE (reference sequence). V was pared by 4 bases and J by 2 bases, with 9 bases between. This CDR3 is CASSPTGNYGYTF. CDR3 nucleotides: TGTGCCAGCAGCCCGACAGGAAACTATGGCTACACCTTC.

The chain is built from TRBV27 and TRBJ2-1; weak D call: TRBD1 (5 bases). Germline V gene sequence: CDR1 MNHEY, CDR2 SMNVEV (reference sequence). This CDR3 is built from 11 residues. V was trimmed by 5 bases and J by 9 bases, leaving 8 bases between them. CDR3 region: CASSEGVEQFF. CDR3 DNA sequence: TGTGCCAGCAGTGAAGGGGTTGAGCAGTTCTTC.

DNA of the CDR3: TGCGCCAGCAGCATGACAGGGCTCACTGAAGCTTTCTTT. It codes for CASSMTGLTEAFF. The chain combines TRBV5-1 with TRBJ1-1; 7 bases are a match to TRBD1. This CDR3 has 13 residues. Trimming cost V 4 bases and J 4 bases; bases outside gene matches: 4. Germline-derived CDR1 and CDR2 are SGHRS and YFSETQ.

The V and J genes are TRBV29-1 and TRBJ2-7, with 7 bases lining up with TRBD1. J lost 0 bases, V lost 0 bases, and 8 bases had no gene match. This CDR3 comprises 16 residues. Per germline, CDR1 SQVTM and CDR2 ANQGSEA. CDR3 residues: CSVEDLWTGFSYEQYF. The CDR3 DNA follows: TGCAGCGTTGAAGATCTTTGGACAGGATTCTCCTACGAGCAGTACTTC.

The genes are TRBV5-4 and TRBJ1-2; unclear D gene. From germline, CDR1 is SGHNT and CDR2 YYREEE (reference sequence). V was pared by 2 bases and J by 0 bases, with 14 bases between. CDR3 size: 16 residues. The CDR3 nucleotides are TGTGCCAGCAGCTTCCCGAAAGGCACTACTAACTATGGCTACACCTTC. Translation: CASSFPKGTTNYGYTF.

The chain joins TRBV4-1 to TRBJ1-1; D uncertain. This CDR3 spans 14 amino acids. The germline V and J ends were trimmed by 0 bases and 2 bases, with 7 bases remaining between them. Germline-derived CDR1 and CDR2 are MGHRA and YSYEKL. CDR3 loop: CASSQDLINTEAFF. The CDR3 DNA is TGCGCCAGCAGCCAAGATTTAATAAACACTGAAGCTTTCTTT.

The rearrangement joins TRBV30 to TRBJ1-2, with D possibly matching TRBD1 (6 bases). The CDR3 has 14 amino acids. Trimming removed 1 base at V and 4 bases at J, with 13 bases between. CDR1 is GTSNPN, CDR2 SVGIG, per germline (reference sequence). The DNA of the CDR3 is TGTGCCTGGAGTGATCGGCAGACAGGCTATGGCTACACCTTC. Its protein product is CAWSDRQTGYGYTF.

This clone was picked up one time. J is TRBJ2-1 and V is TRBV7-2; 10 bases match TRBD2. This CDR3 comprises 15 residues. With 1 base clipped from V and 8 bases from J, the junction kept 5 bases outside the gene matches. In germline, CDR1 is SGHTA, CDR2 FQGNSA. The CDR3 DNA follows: TGTGCCAGCAGCTTAGGTAATAGCGGGGGGTATGAGCAGTTCTTC. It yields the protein CASSLGNSGGYEQFF.

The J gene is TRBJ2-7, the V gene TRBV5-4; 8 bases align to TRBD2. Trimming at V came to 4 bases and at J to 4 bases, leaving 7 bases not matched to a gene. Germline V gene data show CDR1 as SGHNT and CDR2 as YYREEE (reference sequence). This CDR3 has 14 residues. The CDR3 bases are TGTGCCAGCAGCCCCAGGACTAGCACTTACGAGCAGTACTTC. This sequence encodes CASSPRTSTYEQYF.

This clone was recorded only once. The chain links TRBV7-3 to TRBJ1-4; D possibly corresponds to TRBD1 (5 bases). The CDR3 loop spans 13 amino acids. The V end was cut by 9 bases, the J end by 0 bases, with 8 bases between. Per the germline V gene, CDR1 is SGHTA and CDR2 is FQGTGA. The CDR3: CARGPATNEKLFF. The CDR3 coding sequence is TGTGCCAGGGGGCCGGCAACTAATGAAAAACTGTTTTTT. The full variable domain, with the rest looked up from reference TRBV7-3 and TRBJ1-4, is GAGVSQTPSNKVTEKGKYVELRCDPISGHTALYWYRQSLGQGPEFLIYFQGTGAADDSGLPNDRFFAVRPEGSVSTLKIQRTERGDSAVYLCARGPATNEKLFFGSGTQLSVL.

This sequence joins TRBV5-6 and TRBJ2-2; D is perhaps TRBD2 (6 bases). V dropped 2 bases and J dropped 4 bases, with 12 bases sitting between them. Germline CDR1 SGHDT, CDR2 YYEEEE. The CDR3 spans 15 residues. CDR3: CASSFRRDRTGELFF. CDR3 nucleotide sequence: TGTGCCAGCAGCTTTCGGCGGGACCGCACCGGGGAGCTGTTTTTT.

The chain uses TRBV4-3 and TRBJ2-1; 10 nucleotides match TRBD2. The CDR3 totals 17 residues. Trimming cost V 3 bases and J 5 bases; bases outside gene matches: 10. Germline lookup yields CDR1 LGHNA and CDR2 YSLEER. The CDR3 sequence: CASSHLYRTSGHNEQFF. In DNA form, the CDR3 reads TGCGCCAGCAGCCATCTCTATAGGACTAGCGGACACAATGAGCAGTTCTTC.

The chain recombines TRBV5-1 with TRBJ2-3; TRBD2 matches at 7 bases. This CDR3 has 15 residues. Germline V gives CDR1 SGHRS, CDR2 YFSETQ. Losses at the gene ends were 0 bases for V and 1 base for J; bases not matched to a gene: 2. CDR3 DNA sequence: TGCGCCAGCAGCTTGGCGCTAGCGGGCACAGATACGCAGTATTTT. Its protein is CASSLALAGTDTQYF.

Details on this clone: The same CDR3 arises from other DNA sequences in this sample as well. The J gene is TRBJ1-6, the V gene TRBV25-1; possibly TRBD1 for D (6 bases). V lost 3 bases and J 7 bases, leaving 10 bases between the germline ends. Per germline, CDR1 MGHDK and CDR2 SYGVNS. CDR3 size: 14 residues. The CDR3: CASSEGHFNSPLHF. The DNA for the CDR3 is TGTGCCAGCAGTGAGGGACACTTCAATTCACCCCTCCACTTT.

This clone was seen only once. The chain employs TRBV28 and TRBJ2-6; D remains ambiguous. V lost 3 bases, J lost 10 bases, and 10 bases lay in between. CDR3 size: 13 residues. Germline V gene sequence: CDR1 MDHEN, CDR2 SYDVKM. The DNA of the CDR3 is TGTGCCAGCAGTTTTGTCAAGAGGAACGTCCTGACTTTC. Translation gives CASSFVKRNVLTF.

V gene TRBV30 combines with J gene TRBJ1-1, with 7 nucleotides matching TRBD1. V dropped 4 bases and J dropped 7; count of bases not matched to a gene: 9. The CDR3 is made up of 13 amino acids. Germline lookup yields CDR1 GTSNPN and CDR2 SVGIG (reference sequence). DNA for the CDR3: TGTGCCTGGACAAGACAGGGTGATAGTGAAGCTTTCTTT. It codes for CAWTRQGDSEAFF.